Shown below are 30 T cell receptor beta chains from a single sample sequenced in a study of metastatic and nonmetastatic thyroid tumors. The entire patient cohort was treatment-naive prior to thyroid surgery. MiXCR re-clonotyped the PCR reads for TCRdb. The data contain tens of thousands of clones, 33% of them singletons. The sequencing input was tumor tissue. The source is a female donor with papillary thyroid cancer or a benign thyroid nodule (not recorded which). Some clones in this sample may be carry-over from other donors' samples.

This clone was picked up many times. In nucleotides, the CDR3 is TGCGCCAGCAGCGAGGACAGATCACCCCTCCACTTT. This sequence encodes CASSEDRSPLHF. The rearrangement uses TRBV10-1 and TRBJ1-6; tentatively, D is TRBD1 (6 bases). This CDR3 is 12 amino acids long. Germline V CDR1 and CDR2: WNHNN, SYGVQD (reference sequence). Trimming shortened V by 6 bases and J by 10 bases, and 10 bases separated the two germline ends.

The chain links TRBV6-5 to TRBJ1-2; TRBD1 matches at 10 bases. Germline V gene lookup returns CDR1 MNHEY and CDR2 SVGAGI. Trimming removed 4 bases from V and 7 bases from J; junction bases left unmatched: 3. The CDR3 runs to 13 residues. CDR3 amino acids: CASSSTGGSGYTF. As DNA, the CDR3 is TGTGCCAGCAGTTCGACAGGGGGCTCTGGCTACACCTTC.

This clone was seen more than once but under ten times. The chain combines TRBV10-3 with TRBJ2-3; possibly TRBD1 or TRBD2 for D (5 bases each). Germline CDR1 reads ENHRY; CDR2 reads SYGVKD. Between the trimmed V and J ends, which lost 4 bases and 4 bases, there was a span of 15 bases. This CDR3 comprises 15 residues. The CDR3 loop is CAISVGTTPPDTQYF. CDR3 DNA: TGTGCCATCAGTGTTGGGACGACCCCCCCAGATACGCAGTATTTT.

The V call is TRBV28, the J call TRBJ2-7, with TRBD2 matching 7 bases. The CDR3 contains 14 residues. From germline, CDR1 is MDHEN and CDR2 SYDVKM. Trimming took 7 bases from V and 0 from J; bases not matched to a gene: 6. CDR3 loop: CASTLAADSYEQYF. The CDR3 DNA is TGTGCCAGCACCCTAGCGGCGGACTCCTACGAGCAGTACTTC.

At least ten counts were recorded for this clone. This rearrangement joins TRBV10-3 to TRBJ1-1; D possibly corresponds to TRBD1 (5 bases). V lost 3 bases to trimming and J lost 8 bases, with 13 bases between them. The germline gives CDR1 ENHRY, CDR2 SYGVKD. The CDR3 runs to 13 residues. In nucleotides, the CDR3 is TGTGCCATCAGTGATACGAGGGAGGGGGAAGCTTTCTTT. It encodes CAISDTREGEAFF.

This clone showed up just a few times. V is TRBV6-1 and J is TRBJ1-2; D uncertain. Germline V gene sequence: CDR1 MNHNS, CDR2 SASEGT. The germline V and J ends were trimmed by 0 bases and 0 bases, with 5 bases remaining between them. CDR3 length: 14 amino acids. CDR3 sequence (DNA): TGTGCCAGCAGTGAAGCTTGGTCTAACTATGGCTACACCTTC. Translated, it gives CASSEAWSNYGYTF.

The J gene is TRBJ1-2, the V gene TRBV5-8; TRBD1 is a possible D gene (6 bases). Germline V gene lookup returns CDR1 SGHTS and CDR2 YDEGEE. Trimming left V 1 base short and J 11 bases short, with 21 bases between. There are 15 residues in the CDR3. CDR3 sequence (DNA): TGTGCCAGCAGCTTGCGCTCTGCAGGGGCAGTTGGTTACACCTTC. Amino acids: CASSLRSAGAVGYTF.

V and J are TRBV4-1 and TRBJ2-7, with TRBD1 matching over 7 bases. The junction had 4 bases not matched to a gene; V was cut back by 3 bases and J by 2 bases. This CDR3 is built from 14 residues. Germline V gives CDR1 MGHRA, CDR2 YSYEKL. The CDR3 sequence is CASSHEGTAYEQYF. The CDR3 DNA reads as TGCGCCAGCAGCCACGAGGGGACAGCCTACGAGCAGTACTTC.

The chain has TRBV11-2 and TRBJ2-1; 9 positions agree with TRBD1. This CDR3 spans 16 amino acids. Germline V gene data show CDR1 as SGHAT and CDR2 as FQNNGV. The junction had 8 bases not matched to a gene; V was cut back by 4 bases and J by 4 bases. CDR3 sequence: CASSSAGTGRYNEQFF. The CDR3 DNA reads as TGTGCCAGCAGCTCCGCCGGGACAGGGAGGTACAATGAGCAGTTCTTC.

The chain recombines TRBV6-1 with TRBJ2-1; 10 nucleotides match TRBD1. The germline CDR1 and CDR2 sequences are MNHNS and SASEGT. V shed 8 bases and J 9 bases; nucleotides not matched to a gene: 10. The CDR3 spans 14 residues. CDR3 in DNA: TGTGCCAGCGACAGGGGGCGGGAGTGTGGTGAGCAGTTCTTC. This translates into CASDRGRECGEQFF.

This clone appeared a few times. V usage is TRBV12-3 or TRBV12-4 and J usage is TRBJ2-1; 11 nucleotides match TRBD2. With V trimmed by 5 bases and J by 8 bases, 5 bases remained unmatched. The CDR3 is made up of 14 amino acids. The CDR3 here is CASSPSGRFDEQFF. CDR3 sequence (DNA): TGTGCCAGCAGTCCTAGCGGGAGGTTCGATGAGCAGTTCTTC.

This rearrangement joins TRBV11-1 to TRBJ2-7, with 9 bases that match TRBD2. The CDR3 has 16 residues. Unmatched junction bases numbered 10, after V lost 2 bases and J lost 5 bases. From germline, CDR1 is SGHAT and CDR2 FQDESV (reference sequence). As DNA, the CDR3 is TGTGCCAGCAGCTTAATCGGGCTAGCGGGATTGGACGAGCAGTACTTC. This sequence encodes CASSLIGLAGLDEQYF.

This clone was counted a few times. This chain uses TRBV11-1 with TRBJ2-3; D call uncertain. V was pared by 5 bases and J by 4 bases, with 16 bases between. CDR3 length: 15 amino acids. Looked up from germline, CDR1 is SGHAT and CDR2 is FQDESV (reference sequence). The CDR3 loop reads CASSIAQASADTQYF. CDR3 bases: TGTGCCAGCAGCATCGCCCAGGCGAGCGCAGATACGCAGTATTTT. Drawing the rest from reference TRBV11-1 and TRBJ2-3, the complete variable domain is EAEVAQSPRYKITEKSQAVAFWCDPISGHATLYWYRQILGQGPELLVQFQDESVVDDSQLPKDRFSAERLKGVDSTLKIQPAELGDSAMYLCASSIAQASADTQYFGPGTRLTVL.

The V call is TRBV7-2, the J call TRBJ2-7; 10 bases are a match to TRBD2. Germline V gene sequence: CDR1 SGHTA, CDR2 FQGNSA. The length of the CDR3 is 15 residues. V shed 5 bases and J 4 bases; nucleotides not matched to a gene: 8. This chain's CDR3 is CASSRLLAGSYEQYF. CDR3 coding DNA: TGTGCCAGCAGCCGTTTACTAGCGGGGTCGTACGAGCAGTACTTC.

J is TRBJ1-6 and V is TRBV11-2; no clear D. V was shortened by 1 base and J by 5 bases, with 9 bases between the two germline ends. The CDR3 has 15 residues. CDR1 and CDR2 (germline): SGHAT, FQNNGV. The CDR3 DNA reads as TGTGCCAGCAGCTTAGGGGCCGCACATAATTCACCCCTCCACTTT. This codes for CASSLGAAHNSPLHF.

J is TRBJ2-7 and V is TRBV4-1; D is ambiguous. V lost 1 base and J 1 base, leaving 17 bases between the germline ends. The CDR3 consists of 17 residues. The germline V gene encodes CDR1 MGHRA and CDR2 YSYEKL. The CDR3 nucleotides are TGCGCCAGCAGCCAAGGCAATGGCAGAGTCCGATCCTACGAGCAGTACTTC. Translated, it gives CASSQGNGRVRSYEQYF.

The chain carries TRBV12-3 or TRBV12-4 and TRBJ1-3; TRBD1 matches 7 bases. Germline trimming cut 6 bases from V and 6 bases from J; bases unmatched to any gene: 8. CDR3 length: 14 residues. DNA for the CDR3: TGTGCCAGCAGCAAGGGACAGACAGTAAACACCATATATTTT. Its protein is CASSKGQTVNTIYF.

This clone was seen a handful of times. One end of the junction varies from germline; a read error may be responsible. This sequence joins TRBV28 and TRBJ2-7; no firm D call. CDR1 MDHEN and CDR2 SYDVKM come from the germline V gene. The CDR3 is 11 residues long. CDR3 DNA: TGTGCCAGCAGGACCACCTATGAGCAGTACTTC. This translates into CASRTTYEQYF.

The chain links TRBV27 to TRBJ2-1; D gene ambiguous. The V end lost 2 bases, the J end lost 5 bases, and 1 base lay between the germline ends. Germline V gives CDR1 MNHEY, CDR2 SMNVEV (reference sequence). The CDR3 covers 11 residues. CDR3 amino acids: CASSLHNEQFF. The CDR3, as DNA: TGTGCCAGCAGTTTACACAATGAGCAGTTCTTC.

J is TRBJ2-3 and V is TRBV5-1; possible D gene TRBD1, 6 bases. Germline CDR1 and CDR2: SGHRS and YFSETQ. The CDR3 length is 14 residues. V was shortened by 5 bases and J by 6 bases, with 16 bases between the two germline ends. Here the CDR3 reads CASRHQSRGDTQYF. The CDR3 DNA is TGCGCCAGCAGGCACCAAAGCAGGGGCGATACGCAGTATTTT.

This clone was seen a handful of times. Within the sample, other DNA sequences also encode this same CDR3. This sequence joins TRBV12-3 or TRBV12-4 and TRBJ2-1, with D unresolved. CDR3 length: 15 residues. V lost 5 bases to trimming and J lost 5 bases, with 16 bases between them. CDR3 protein: CASSILHGRHNEQFF. CDR3 DNA sequence: TGTGCCAGCAGTATATTACACGGACGACACAATGAGCAGTTCTTC.

The rearrangement links TRBV24-1 to TRBJ2-2; D remains ambiguous. V lost 4 bases and J 0 bases, leaving 14 bases between the germline ends. This CDR3 has 17 amino acids. The germline CDR1 and CDR2 sequences are KGHDR and SFDVKD. The CDR3 here is CATSETPGRANTGELFF. In DNA form, the CDR3 reads TGTGCCACCAGTGAAACCCCTGGCAGAGCGAACACCGGGGAGCTGTTTTTT.

This clone has just a few counts. This rearrangement joins TRBV28 to TRBJ2-6; unclear D gene. The V gene lost 8 bases and the J gene lost 3 bases, with 8 bases spanning the gap. CDR3 size: 13 residues. Germline loops: CDR1 MDHEN, CDR2 SYDVKM. The DNA of the CDR3 is TGTGCCAGCCGTAGTTATGGGGCCAACGTCCTGACTTTC. Encoded protein: CASRSYGANVLTF.

This rearrangement joins TRBV5-1 to TRBJ2-7, with unresolved D. Germline values: CDR1 SGHRS, CDR2 YFSETQ. The CDR3 runs 14 residues. V was pared by 5 bases and J by 2 bases, with 14 bases between. CDR3 sequence reads: CASRLSVAAYEQYF. CDR3 nucleotide sequence: TGCGCCAGCAGATTGTCAGTGGCGGCCTACGAGCAGTACTTC.

The table lists this clone with a few counts. The chain has TRBV28 and TRBJ1-5; D uncertain. Per the germline V gene, CDR1 is MDHEN and CDR2 is SYDVKM. The CDR3 is made up of 13 amino acids. Trimming took 6 bases from V and 2 from J, leaving 8 bases between them. CDR3: CASSPGGNQPQHF. The CDR3, as DNA: TGTGCCAGCAGCCCCGGGGGCAATCAGCCCCAGCATTTT.

V and J are TRBV7-2 and TRBJ2-1; maybe TRBD2 (5 bases). The germline V gene has CDR1 SGHTA and CDR2 FQGNSA. Between the trimmed V and J ends, which lost 2 bases and 14 bases, there was a span of 13 bases. The CDR3 length is 12 residues. Here the CDR3 DNA reads TGTGCCAGCAGCTTACCTCCGGGATCTGAGTTCTTC. Translated, it gives CASSLPPGSEFF.

This clone was detected a few times. The chain has TRBV28 and TRBJ2-2, with D hard to call. V dropped 5 bases and J dropped 4 bases, with 11 bases sitting between them. Germline CDR1 reads MDHEN; CDR2 reads SYDVKM. The CDR3 length is 14 residues. The CDR3 DNA is TGTGCCAGCAGTCTCTACAGTACCACCGGGGAGCTGTTTTTT. The encoded protein is CASSLYSTTGELFF.

This clone was seen repeatedly, ten times or more. This chain links TRBV4-2 with TRBJ2-2; tentative D call: TRBD2 (6 bases). Germline V gene data show CDR1 as LGHNA and CDR2 as YNFKEQ. The germline V and J ends were trimmed by 8 bases and 4 bases, with 17 bases remaining between them. The CDR3 loop spans 15 amino acids. CDR3 region: CASSTDRGSTGELFF. CDR3 in DNA: TGTGCCAGCTCAACGGACCGGGGGAGCACCGGGGAGCTGTTTTTT.

V is TRBV6-4 and J is TRBJ2-6; 7 positions match TRBD1. Germline V gene data show CDR1 as MRHNA and CDR2 as SNTAGT. Trimming at V came to 0 bases and at J to 1 base, leaving 0 bases not matched to a gene. The CDR3 consists of 16 residues. The CDR3 reads CASSDSTGSGANVLTF. As DNA, the CDR3 is TGTGCCAGCAGTGACTCGACAGGGTCTGGGGCCAACGTCCTGACTTTC.

CDR3 sequence (DNA): TGTGCCAGCGGGGGCGGTTCCGGGGACACCATATATTTT. Its translation is CASGGGSGDTIYF. The chain carries TRBV11-3 and TRBJ1-3; TRBD1 is a possible D gene (6 bases). Germline CDR1 and CDR2: SGHNT and YENEEA. The CDR3 covers 13 residues. Trimming removed 8 bases at V and 8 bases at J, with 16 bases between. Complete variable domain (other parts from reference TRBV11-3 and TRBJ1-3): EAGVVQSPRYKIIEKKQPVAFWCNPISGHNTLYWYLQNLGQGPELLIRYENEEAVDDSQLPKDRFSAERLKGVDSTLKIQPAELGDSAVYLCASGGGSGDTIYFGEGSWLTVV.